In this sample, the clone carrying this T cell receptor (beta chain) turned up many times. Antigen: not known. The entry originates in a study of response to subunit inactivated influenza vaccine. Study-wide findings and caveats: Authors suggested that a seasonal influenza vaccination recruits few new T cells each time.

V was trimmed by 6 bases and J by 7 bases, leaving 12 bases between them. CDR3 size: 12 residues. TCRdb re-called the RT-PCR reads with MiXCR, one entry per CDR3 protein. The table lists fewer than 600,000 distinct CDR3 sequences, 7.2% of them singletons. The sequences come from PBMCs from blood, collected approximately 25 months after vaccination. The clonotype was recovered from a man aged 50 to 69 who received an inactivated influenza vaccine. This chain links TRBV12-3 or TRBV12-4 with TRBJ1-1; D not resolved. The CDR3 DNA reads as TGTGCCAGCAGCTTTGGGCAGGTTGAAGCTTTCTTT. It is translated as CASSFGQVEAFF.